This T cell receptor beta chain derives from a study of T cell responses to AZD1222 COVID-19 vaccine. This CDR3 comprises 18 residues. V was clipped by 4 bases and J by 1 base; unmatched bases: 14. Germline V gene lookup returns CDR1 SGHKS and CDR2 YYEKEE (reference sequence). Details on this clone: Its antigen is still unknown.

The repertoire was sequenced with immunoSEQ multiplex PCR; TCRdb's copy has only in-frame clones and lacks some. The sample includes 90,000 to 120,000 clones, about 93% of them seen just once. Second-dose timings of about 4 or about 12 weeks were pooled. Findings of the study overall: Donors were largely white British and mainly female; clonal diversity was possibly underestimated. Two doses of AZD1222 preceded a rise in Spike-specific TCR breadth and depth.

The V call is TRBV5-5, the J call TRBJ2-7, with 10 bases that match TRBD2. This TCR was sampled from an adult who received the AZD1222 COVID-19 vaccine. This material consisted of peripheral blood, taken 28 days after the second AZD1222 dose. This chain's CDR3 is CASSREAGLAGVSYEQYF. CDR3 bases: TGTGCCAGCAGCCGGGAAGCGGGTCTAGCGGGGGTGTCCTACGAGCAGTACTTC.